The TCR beta chain described here comes from a study of blood T cells in healthy people across ages (dated by TCRdb to about 2015). Broadly, across the study: In model experiments, template switching captured roughly one uniquely barcoded TCR beta cDNA molecule for every two T cells. To avoid experimental bias, donors of different ages were randomly spread across the sequencing lanes. The donors were split into four age groups: young (average around 15 years), middle-aged (39), aged (around 67) and long-lived (under 85). The study analyzed two additional independent replicas of 1 million unique cDNA reads from the same blood draw for two donors, one aged 18 to 29 and one aged 80 or older. To track age-related changes in TCR beta repertoire diversity, the study relied on deep sequencing normalized with unique cDNA molecular identifiers. Points the paper makes about the study in general: Estimates of total diversity based on one million sequenced T cells were regarded as lower bounds and as underestimates. Because the CMV infection status of the donors was unknown, age-related changes in expanded clonotypes may potentially have been confounded. There was a strong correlation between observed TCR beta diversity and the percentage of naive T cells measured by flow cytometry. Compared with the aged group, more naive CD4+ T cells, fewer expanded clones and increased TCR diversity were shown by the long-lived group, suggesting age selection. Bulk unsorted PBMC profiling prevented conclusive comparison of naive and antigen-experienced compartments. Observed TCR beta diversity per million T cells fell roughly linearly with age, and a significant reduction was already apparent by age around 40.

About this clonotype: Its antigen is still unknown. No base quality information exists; no much larger clone differs at one position.

For this chain, trimming is 7 bases at the V end and 3 bases at the J end, and the number of junction bases without a gene match is 7. From the cysteine up to the phenylalanine, the CDR3 has a length of 17 residues. The retained sequence is limited to the CDR3, 51 bases, with the frame set at the first base. CDR1 and CDR2 were assigned from the germline V gene as SGDLS and YYNGEE. Donors were 39 systemically healthy Caucasian individuals from Russia aged about 6 to 100 years. Each donor gave ten milliliters of peripheral blood, drawn into EDTA-treated Vacutainer tubes. Ficoll-Paque density-gradient centrifugation was used to isolate PBMCs, with at least 7 million per sample. Total RNA was extracted from PBMCs with Trizol reagent, with at least 6 micrograms obtained per sample. For every donor, an aliquot of PBMCs went through flow cytometry to measure the percentages of naive CD45RAhigh/CD27high T cells.

The receptor library was made with 5' RACE. The second PCR ran for about 6 to 11 cycles and used a J-beta primer mix along with a sample-barcoded 5' primer. Each TCR beta cDNA molecule received a unique molecular identifier from a template-switch 5' adaptor carrying 12 random nucleotides. At least 2.5 million CDR3-containing paired-end reads were obtained from each sample. First-strand cDNA was synthesized from all RNA with the Mint cDNA synthesis kit, primed by a TRBC-specific oligonucleotide. Following uracil-DNA glycosylase treatment, a first 18-cycle PCR with universal primers M1SS and BC2_uni_R was performed on all cDNA. Concerning the study's data processing: Each sample was normalized by randomly selecting 1 million high-quality reads, each carrying a distinct molecular identifier. Reads with shared molecular identifiers were discarded instead of being binned into consensus sequences. MiTCR, set to a Q25 quality threshold and the strictest error-elimination algorithm, was used for CDR3 identification, clonotype clustering and error correction. A nonparametric unseen species model using Euler transformation provided a lower-bound estimate of total TCR beta diversity. TCRdb ran its own pipeline on the public reads, namely fastp trimming at Q25 and MiXCR clone calling, and kept in-frame beta chains. Here each entry gathers all rows of one CDR3 protein and keeps the most common genes and DNA. TCRdb's processing, not the study's, gives the V and J calls here. This sample holds 1.5 million to 2 million distinct CDR3 sequences; about two fifths were observed only once. The ten largest clones capture about 23% of the sample.

Sequencing used blood. The sequence was obtained from a human donor in good health. The chain is made from TRBV9 and TRBJ2-1; 16 of the junction bases match TRBD2. DNA sequence: TGTGCCAGCGGAAGGGGACTAGCGGGGGGGTTCTACAATGAGCAGTTCTTC. Protein translation: CASGRGLAGGFYNEQFF. The reference TRBV9 and TRBJ2-1 proteins fill in what lies around the CDR3, so the full variable domain reads DSGVTQTPKHLITATGQRVTLRCSPRSGDLSVYWYQQSLDQGLQFLIQYYNGEERAKGNILERFSAQQFPDLHSELNLSSLELGDSALYFCASGRGLAGGFYNEQFFGPGTRLTVL.